This TCR beta chain is drawn from a study of cytomegalovirus exposure and HLA in healthy donors. Trimming removed 6 bases from V and 2 bases from J, with 7 bases in between. Germline lookup yields CDR1 DFQATT and CDR2 SNEGSKA (reference sequence). This CDR3 has 11 residues. About this clone: The antigen is not known.

The PCR used 60 Vbeta and 13 Jbeta primers. The data were produced by immunoSEQ multiplex PCR, yet TCRdb's version contains in-frame clones alone and is incomplete. The data show 150,000 to 200,000 clones, approximately 82% seen once. Study results and limitations: TCR beta sequences reportedly predicted most subjects' HLA-A and HLA-B alleles accurately.

The origin of this receptor is a male donor in good health and CMV-seronegative. This chain links TRBV20-1 with TRBJ1-1; D remains ambiguous. The sample comprised PBMCs. The CDR3 region has the DNA TGCAGTGCCTTCCTTAACACTGAAGCTTTCTTT. Its protein product is CSAFLNTEAFF.